This TCR beta chain was captured by sequencing in a study of spatial heterogeneity in lung cancer. Every individual TCR cDNA molecule carried its own unique molecular identifier, which allowed correction of PCR and sequencing errors. TCRdb re-called the 5' RACE reads through MiXCR, storing one row per CDR3 protein. The repertoire holds about 52,000 distinct CDR3 sequences, 6.5% to 7.5% seen once, with approximately 40% in the top ten. V was shortened by 5 bases and J by 6 bases, with 22 bases between the two germline ends. Germline CDR1 and CDR2: SEHNR and FQNEAQ (reference sequence). CDR3 length: 16 amino acids. Time point given: blood at routine non-recurrence follow-up after resection. The authors sequenced whole RNA from tumor, nontumor lung or frozen PBMC without sorting.

V gene TRBV7-9 combines with J gene TRBJ1-2; D gene ambiguous. The TCR was taken from a female donor with early-stage non-small cell lung cancer. The specimen comprised PBMCs, sampled at follow-up. The CDR3: CASSPNFQDGDNGYTF. The DNA of the CDR3 is TGTGCCAGCAGCCCAAATTTTCAAGACGGGGATAATGGCTACACCTTC.